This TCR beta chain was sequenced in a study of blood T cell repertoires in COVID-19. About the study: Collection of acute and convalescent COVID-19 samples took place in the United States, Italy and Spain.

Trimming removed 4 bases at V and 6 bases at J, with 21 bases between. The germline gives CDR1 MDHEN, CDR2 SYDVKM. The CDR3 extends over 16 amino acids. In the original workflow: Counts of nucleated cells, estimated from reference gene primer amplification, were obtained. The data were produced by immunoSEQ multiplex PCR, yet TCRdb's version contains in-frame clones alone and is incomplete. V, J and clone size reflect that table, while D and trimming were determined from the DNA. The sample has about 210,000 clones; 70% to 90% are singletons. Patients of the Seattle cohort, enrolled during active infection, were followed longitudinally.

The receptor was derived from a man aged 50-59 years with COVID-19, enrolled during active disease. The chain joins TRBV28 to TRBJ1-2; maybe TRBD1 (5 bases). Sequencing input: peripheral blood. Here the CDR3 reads CASSSAGVTTRDGYTF. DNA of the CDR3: TGTGCCAGCAGTTCTGCGGGGGTCACCACGAGAGATGGCTACACCTTC.